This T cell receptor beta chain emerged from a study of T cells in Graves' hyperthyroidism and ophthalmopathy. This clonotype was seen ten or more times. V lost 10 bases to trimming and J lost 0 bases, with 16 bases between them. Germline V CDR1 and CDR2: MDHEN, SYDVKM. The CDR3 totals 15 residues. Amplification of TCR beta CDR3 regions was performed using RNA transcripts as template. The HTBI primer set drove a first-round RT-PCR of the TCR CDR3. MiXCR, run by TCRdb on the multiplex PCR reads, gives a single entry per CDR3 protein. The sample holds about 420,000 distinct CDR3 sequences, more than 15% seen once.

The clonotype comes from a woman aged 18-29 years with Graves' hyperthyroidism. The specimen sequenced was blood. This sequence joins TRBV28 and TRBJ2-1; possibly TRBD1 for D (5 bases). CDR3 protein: CATWKGPSSYNEQFF. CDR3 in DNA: TGTGCCACCTGGAAGGGGCCGAGCTCCTACAATGAGCAGTTCTTC.